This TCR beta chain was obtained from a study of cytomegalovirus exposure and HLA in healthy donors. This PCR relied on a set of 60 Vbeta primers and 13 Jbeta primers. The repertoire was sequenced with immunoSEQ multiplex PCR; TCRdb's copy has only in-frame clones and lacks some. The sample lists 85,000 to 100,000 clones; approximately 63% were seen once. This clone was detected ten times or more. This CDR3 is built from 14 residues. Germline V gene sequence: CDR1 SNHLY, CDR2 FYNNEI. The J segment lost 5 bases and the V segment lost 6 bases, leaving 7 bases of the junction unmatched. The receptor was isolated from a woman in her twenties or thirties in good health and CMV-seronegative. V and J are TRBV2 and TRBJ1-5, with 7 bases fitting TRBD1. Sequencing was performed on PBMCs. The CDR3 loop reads CASSAGQSDQPQHF. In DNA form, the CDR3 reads TGTGCCAGCAGCGCGGGACAGAGCGATCAGCCCCAGCATTTT.